This T cell receptor beta chain was sequenced during a study of T cell clonality in common variable immunodeficiency. The protocol was immunoSEQ multiplex PCR, while the TCRdb copy is restricted to in-frame clones and leaves out a portion. The sample has some 14,000 clones, none seen only once; the top ten hold roughly 8.1%. Most patients and controls had Caucasian heritage. This clone occurred a few times. The antigen is unknown. Overall study results and limits: Reportedly, TCR beta sequences from common variable immunodeficiency showed fewer deletions and N-nucleotide insertions. CVID subjects had higher TCRbeta clonality than healthy controls, most marked in about a third.

The receptor was isolated from a human donor with common variable immunodeficiency. The specimen sequenced was peripheral blood mononuclear cells.

CDR3 bases read: TGTGCCAGCTCATGGACAGGGACCAGTGAAAAA. Translated: CASSWTGTSEK. The complete CDR3 sequence is CASSWTGTSEKLFF. This chain connects TRBV18 to TRBJ1-4, with 8 positions matching TRBD1. The read terminates 3 residues before the CDR3 end, so the remaining end is supplied by the germline J gene. The germline V gene encodes CDR1 KGHSH and CDR2 LQKENI. This CDR3 contains 14 residues. V gave up 5 bases and J gave up 7 bases; unmatched junction bases: 6. Full variable domain (outside the CDR3, taken from reference TRBV18 and TRBJ1-4): NAGVMQNPRHLVRRRGQEARLRCSPMKGHSHVYWYRQLPEEGLKFMVYLQKENIIDESGMPKERFSAEFPKEGPSILRIQQVVRGDSAAYFCASSWTGTSEKLFFGSGTQLSVL.